Given below is one T cell receptor (beta chain) in context. The antigen remains unidentified. The PCR contained 60 Vbeta and 13 Jbeta primers. The repertoire was sequenced with immunoSEQ multiplex PCR; TCRdb's copy has only in-frame clones and lacks some. The table gives over 200,000 clones; the top ten clones make up approximately 0.98% of it. This record belongs to a study of cytomegalovirus exposure and HLA in healthy donors. Background on the study: Out of about 410 genotyped donors, 81% belonged to the Caucasian-associated ancestry cluster. Study conclusions and caveats: A later analysis linked some 18,000 TCR beta sequences to HLA alleles at 0.05 false discovery rate. Immune exposure data for these donors was limited to CMV serostatus.

The CDR3 is 16 amino acids. The receptor was derived from a woman in her thirties in good health and CMV-seropositive. The specimen was PBMCs. The chain couples TRBV12-1 to TRBJ1-2; the tabulated D call, TRBD1, remains unverified against the DNA. TRBV12-1 has pseudogene status. This chain's CDR3 is CASSLNRDFYNYGYTF. CDR3 nucleotides: TGTGCCAGCAGCTTGAACAGGGATTTTTATAACTATGGCTACACCTTC.